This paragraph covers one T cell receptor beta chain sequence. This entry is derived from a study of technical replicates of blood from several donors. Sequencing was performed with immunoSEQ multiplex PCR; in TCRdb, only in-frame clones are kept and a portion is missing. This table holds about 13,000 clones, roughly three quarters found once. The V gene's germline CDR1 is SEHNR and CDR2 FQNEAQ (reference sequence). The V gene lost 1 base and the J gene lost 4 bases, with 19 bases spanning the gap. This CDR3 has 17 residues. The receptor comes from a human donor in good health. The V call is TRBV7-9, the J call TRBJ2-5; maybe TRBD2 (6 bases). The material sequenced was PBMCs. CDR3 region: CASSLGDGGLEGETQYF. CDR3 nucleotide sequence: TGTGCCAGCAGCTTAGGGGACGGGGGTTTGGAAGGAGAGACCCAGTACTTC.